These 26 T cell receptor beta chains came from one sample sequenced in a study of cytomegalovirus exposure and HLA in healthy donors. It was with 60 Vbeta and 13 Jbeta primers that the PCR ran. The protocol was immunoSEQ multiplex PCR, while the TCRdb copy is restricted to in-frame clones and leaves out a portion. There are 95,000 to 150,000 clones in the sample; roughly 70% occur only once, and around 4.2% lies in the top ten. The specimen was PBMCs. The source of these receptors is a woman aged 35 to 49 in good health and CMV-seronegative.

V and J are TRBV6-6 and TRBJ1-1, with TRBD1 matching over 7 bases. This CDR3 has 13 amino acids. V lost 6 bases, J lost 6 bases, and 7 bases stayed unmatched. CDR1 is MNHNY and CDR2 is SVGAGI in the germline V gene (reference sequence). CDR3 nucleotides: TGTGCCAGCAGGGCACAGGGGCAGTCTGAAGCTTTCTTT. Amino acid sequence: CASRAQGQSEAFF.

The rearrangement joins TRBV5-1 to TRBJ2-1; 7 bases fit TRBD1. V lost 1 base, J lost 6 bases, and 7 bases stayed unmatched. The germline V gene encodes CDR1 SGHRS and CDR2 YFSETQ. The CDR3 contains 15 residues. The CDR3 DNA sequence: TGCGCCAGCAGCTTGAATCCACAGGGGAGCAATGAGCAGTTCTTC. It is translated as CASSLNPQGSNEQFF.

The J gene is TRBJ2-2, the V gene TRBV28; 7 nucleotides align to TRBD2. The CDR3 has 19 amino acids. Trimming cost V 1 base and J 2 bases; bases outside gene matches: 13. Looked up from germline, CDR1 is MDHEN and CDR2 is SYDVKM. The CDR3 bases are TGTGCCAGCAGTTTATCGTCTCGTTGGGGGACTACCAACACCGGGGAGCTGTTTTTT. It translates to CASSLSSRWGTTNTGELFF.

The rearrangement joins TRBV29-1 to TRBJ2-7; D unresolved. Trimming removed 1 base from V and 2 bases from J, with 12 bases in between. Per germline, CDR1 SQVTM and CDR2 ANQGSEA. This CDR3 is 14 amino acids long. In nucleotides, the CDR3 is TGCAGCGTTGAAGGGGCTGTGGCCCCCTACGAGCAGTACTTC. This sequence encodes CSVEGAVAPYEQYF.

This rearrangement joins TRBV5-4 to TRBJ2-3; 12 nucleotides align to TRBD2. Trimming cost V 5 bases and J 0 bases; bases outside gene matches: 4. CDR1 and CDR2 (germline): SGHNT, YYREEE (reference sequence). This CDR3 is built from 16 residues. The DNA of the CDR3 is TGTGCCAGCAGACGGACTAGCGGGGCTAGCACAGATACGCAGTATTTT. Its protein is CASRRTSGASTDTQYF. The whole variable domain, filled in from reference TRBV5-4 and TRBJ2-3, reads ETGVTQSPTHLIKTRGQQVTLRCSSQSGHNTVSWYQQALGQGPQFIFQYYREEENGRGNFPPRFSGLQFPNYSSELNVNALELDDSALYLCASRRTSGASTDTQYFGPGTRLTVL.

This clone was found a few times. The chain recombines TRBV7-9 with TRBJ2-7; D is perhaps TRBD1 (5 bases). The V gene's germline CDR1 is SEHNR and CDR2 FQNEAQ (reference sequence). The CDR3 covers 14 residues. Trimming left V 0 bases short and J 2 bases short, with 8 bases between. The CDR3 DNA is TGTGCCAGCAGCTTAGCAGGGGATCCCTACGAGCAGTACTTC. Translation gives CASSLAGDPYEQYF.

There are a few counts of this clone. V is TRBV6-1 and J is TRBJ1-4, with D maybe TRBD1 (6 bases). Trimming took off 0 bases at V and 2 bases at J, with 10 bases between the two ends. The CDR3 is 16 amino acids. In germline, CDR1 is MNHNS, CDR2 SASEGT. CDR3 in amino acids: CASSEALGATNEKLFF. CDR3 DNA: TGTGCCAGCAGTGAAGCCTTGGGGGCGACTAATGAAAAACTGTTTTTT.

The chain couples TRBV5-1 to TRBJ2-2; 10 bases align to TRBD2. V lost 3 bases to trimming and J lost 0 bases; unmatched junction nucleotides: 2. CDR1 and CDR2 (germline): SGHRS, YFSETQ. The CDR3 is 16 residues long. CDR3 in amino acids: CASSWGTSANTGELFF. CDR3 bases: TGCGCCAGCAGCTGGGGGACTAGCGCGAACACCGGGGAGCTGTTTTTT.

V gene TRBV7-2 combines with J gene TRBJ2-7, with 7 bases aligning to TRBD2. From germline, CDR1 is SGHTA and CDR2 FQGNSA. The CDR3 length is 15 residues. Trimming at V came to 2 bases and at J to 7 bases, leaving 11 bases not matched to a gene. DNA of the CDR3: TGTGCCAGCAGCTTAAGTGCGGGAGTATATGAAGAGCAGTACTTC. This translates into CASSLSAGVYEEQYF. Together with reference TRBV7-2 and TRBJ2-7, the CDR3 gives the full variable domain: GAGVSQSPSNKVTEKGKDVELRCDPISGHTALYWYRQSLGQGLEFLIYFQGNSAPDKSGLPSDRFSAERTGGSVSTLTIQRTQQEDSAVYLCASSLSAGVYEEQYFGPGTRLTVT.

V is TRBV13 and J is TRBJ2-7; a weak D match, TRBD1 (5 bases). This CDR3 has 14 amino acids. The V end lost 2 bases, the J end lost 0 bases, and 8 bases lay between the germline ends. Germline V CDR1 and CDR2: PRHDT, FYEKMQ (reference sequence). The CDR3 reads CASSLQGASYEQYF. The CDR3 coding sequence is TGTGCCAGCAGCTTACAGGGCGCCTCCTACGAGCAGTACTTC.

V and J are TRBV10-3 and TRBJ2-2; the match to TRBD2 covers 9 bases. The length of the CDR3 is 15 residues. Losses at the gene ends were 10 bases for V and 3 bases for J; bases not matched to a gene: 9. Germline loops: CDR1 ENHRY, CDR2 SYGVKD. The CDR3 DNA sequence: TGTGCCACCCTTCGGACTAGCGCCGACACCGGGGAGCTGTTTTTT. Translation: CATLRTSADTGELFF.

DNA for the CDR3: TGTGCCAGCAGCTCGACAGGGATTGGGGTAAACTATGGCTACACCTTC. It is translated as CASSSTGIGVNYGYTF. V is TRBV11-2 and J is TRBJ1-2; TRBD1 matches 7 bases. There are 16 residues in the CDR3. V dropped 4 bases and J dropped 2; count of bases not matched to a gene: 10. Germline-derived CDR1 and CDR2 are SGHAT and FQNNGV.

A word on this clone: An end of the junction differs from the germline gene, which may be a read error. The chain is built from TRBV7-9 and TRBJ2-7, with 8 bases aligning to TRBD2. In germline, CDR1 is SEHNR, CDR2 FQNEAQ (reference sequence). CDR3 length: 16 residues. The CDR3 sequence: CSSSLGSSGSPYEQYF. The CDR3 nucleotides read TGTTCCAGCAGCTTAGGTTCCAGCGGGAGCCCCTACGAGCAGTACTTC.

V is TRBV5-1 and J is TRBJ1-2; 8 nucleotides agree with TRBD1. This CDR3 has 13 residues. The V gene's germline CDR1 is SGHRS and CDR2 YFSETQ. V gave up 4 bases and J gave up 8 bases; unmatched junction bases: 7. Here the CDR3 DNA reads TGCGCCAGCAGCCTGGACAGGGTGAGCGGCTACACCTTC. This codes for CASSLDRVSGYTF.

V gene TRBV4-3 combines with J gene TRBJ1-1; unclear D gene. The CDR3 has 16 residues. V lost 1 base, J lost 2 bases, and 14 bases lay in between. Germline assignment: CDR1 LGHNA and CDR2 YSLEER. In DNA form, the CDR3 reads TGCGCCAGCAGCCAAGTTTTTCTTCAGGCCAACACTGAAGCTTTCTTT. This gives the protein CASSQVFLQANTEAFF.

The CDR3 DNA is TGCGCCAGCAGCTTGACTAGGGTTAACACTGAAGCTTTCTTT. Amino acids: CASSLTRVNTEAFF. The V and J genes are TRBV5-1 and TRBJ1-1; D is unclear. The CDR3 totals 14 residues. Deletions cut 1 base from V and 2 bases from J, with 9 bases between. Germline V gives CDR1 SGHRS, CDR2 YFSETQ.

The chain employs TRBV18 and TRBJ2-1, with 8 positions matching TRBD1. This CDR3 comprises 15 residues. Germline V gives CDR1 KGHSH, CDR2 LQKENI. V lost 6 bases to trimming and J lost 7 bases; unmatched junction nucleotides: 11. The CDR3 sequence is CASSAGQGKGNEQFF. The CDR3 nucleotides are TGTGCCAGCTCGGCCGGACAGGGCAAAGGGAATGAGCAGTTCTTC.

This chain connects TRBV7-2 to TRBJ2-7; 10 positions match TRBD1. CDR3 length: 15 amino acids. Germline V gene data show CDR1 as SGHTA and CDR2 as FQGNSA. J was trimmed by 4 bases and V by 3 bases; bases with no gene match: 6. The CDR3, as DNA: TGTGCCAGCAGCTTGACAGGGGGCGGATTATACGAGCAGTACTTC. Protein: CASSLTGGGLYEQYF.

Written as DNA, the CDR3 is TGTGCCAGCAGCTACGGGAGTGGGGGGGCAGATACGCAGTATTTT. Translated: CASSYGSGGADTQYF. The J gene is TRBJ2-3, the V gene TRBV9; 7 bases align to TRBD2. The CDR3 sequence is 15 residues long. V was clipped by 4 bases and J by 4 bases; unmatched bases: 9. Germline V lookup: CDR1 SGDLS, CDR2 YYNGEE.

The chain combines TRBV7-9 with TRBJ2-7, with TRBD1 as a possible D gene (6 bases). Trimming took 2 bases from V and 5 from J, leaving 13 bases between them. Germline V lookup: CDR1 SEHNR, CDR2 FQNEAQ (reference sequence). The CDR3 is 14 amino acids. CDR3 coding DNA: TGTGCCAGCAGCTTATACAGGGCAACCGACGAGCAGTACTTC. Residues: CASSLYRATDEQYF.

This clone was seen a few times. The chain is built from TRBV5-1 and TRBJ1-1; a weak D match, TRBD1 (6 bases). Trimming stripped 0 bases from V and 0 bases from J, with 9 bases between. Germline V gene sequence: CDR1 SGHRS, CDR2 YFSETQ. There are 15 residues in the CDR3. CDR3 in DNA: TGCGCCAGCAGCTTGGACCCAGGGGTGAACACTGAAGCTTTCTTT. Its translation is CASSLDPGVNTEAFF. The complete variable domain, with remaining parts taken from reference TRBV5-1 and TRBJ1-1, reads KAGVTQTPRYLIKTRGQQVTLSCSPISGHRSVSWYQQTPGQGLQFLFEYFSETQRNKGNFPGRFSGRQFSNSRSEMNVSTLELGDSALYLCASSLDPGVNTEAFFGQGTRLTVV.

This chain connects TRBV7-2 to TRBJ2-3; D unclear. The V end lost 5 bases, the J end lost 8 bases, and 14 bases lay between the germline ends. This CDR3 region has 13 residues. Germline loops: CDR1 SGHTA, CDR2 FQGNSA. The CDR3: CASSPEGAGTQYF. DNA of the CDR3: TGTGCCAGCAGCCCCGAAGGAGCTGGTACGCAGTATTTT. Combining the CDR3 with reference TRBV7-2 and TRBJ2-3 gives the whole variable domain GAGVSQSPSNKVTEKGKDVELRCDPISGHTALYWYRQSLGQGLEFLIYFQGNSAPDKSGLPSDRFSAERTGGSVSTLTIQRTQQEDSAVYLCASSPEGAGTQYFGPGTRLTVL.

The chain links TRBV28 to TRBJ2-4; TRBD1 agrees at 8 bases. From germline, CDR1 is MDHEN and CDR2 SYDVKM. The CDR3 is 15 amino acids. V lost 6 bases, J lost 5 bases, and 9 bases stayed unmatched. The CDR3 DNA reads TGTGCCAGCAGCAAATCGCAGGGGGCGGAAAACATTCAGTACTTC. Translated: CASSKSQGAENIQYF.

The J gene is TRBJ1-2, the V gene TRBV19; D ambiguous. Trimming left V 5 bases short and J 7 bases short, with 20 bases between. The germline gives CDR1 LNHDA, CDR2 SQIVND (reference sequence). The CDR3 length is 15 residues. As DNA, the CDR3 is TGTGCCAGTAGTCTTCCTCGTGGTACTCATATTGGCTACACCTTC. Translating gives CASSLPRGTHIGYTF. The complete variable domain, with remaining parts taken from reference TRBV19 and TRBJ1-2, reads DGGITQSPKYLFRKEGQNVTLSCEQNLNHDAMYWYRQDPGQGLRLIYYSQIVNDFQKGDIAEGYSVSREKKESFPLTVTSAQKNPTAFYLCASSLPRGTHIGYTFGSGTRLTVV.

The rearrangement uses TRBV19 and TRBJ2-7; D not resolved. CDR1 and CDR2 from the germline V gene are LNHDA and SQIVND (reference sequence). Trimming stripped 5 bases from V and 5 bases from J, with 13 bases between. The CDR3 sequence is 13 residues long. The CDR3: CASSEVASHEQYF. The CDR3 region has the DNA TGTGCCAGTAGTGAGGTAGCTTCCCACGAGCAGTACTTC. The whole variable domain, remainder taken from reference TRBV19 and TRBJ2-7, is DGGITQSPKYLFRKEGQNVTLSCEQNLNHDAMYWYRQDPGQGLRLIYYSQIVNDFQKGDIAEGYSVSREKKESFPLTVTSAQKNPTAFYLCASSEVASHEQYFGPGTRLTVT.

V gene TRBV7-9 combines with J gene TRBJ2-1; 14 nucleotides align to TRBD2. The germline CDR1 and CDR2 sequences are SEHNR and FQNEAQ (reference sequence). Trimming took 1 base from V and 3 from J; bases not matched to a gene: 8. This CDR3 spans 19 amino acids. The CDR3 sequence is CASSLGGLAGERGYNEQFF. DNA for the CDR3: TGTGCCAGCAGCTTAGGGGGACTAGCGGGAGAGAGGGGCTACAATGAGCAGTTCTTC. The full variable domain, with the rest looked up from reference TRBV7-9 and TRBJ2-1, is DTGVSQNPRHKITKRGQNVTFRCDPISEHNRLYWYRQTLGQGPEFLTYFQNEAQLEKSRLLSDRFSAERPKGSFSTLEIQRTEQGDSAMYLCASSLGGLAGERGYNEQFFGPGTRLTVL.